This T cell receptor (beta chain) was captured by sequencing in a study of CD8 T cells in acute hepatitis C reinfection. General study results and limits: NS3-1073 specific cells were too rare to sort at chronic follow-up.

CDR3 length: 14 residues. From germline, CDR1 is MNHEY and CDR2 SMNVEV (reference sequence). With V trimmed by 2 bases and J by 6 bases, 7 bases remained unmatched. The table came from immunoSEQ multiplex PCR; TCRdb's copy has only in-frame clones and leaves some out. The sample lists over 30,000 clones, roughly 85% seen once, with 11% in the top ten. The time point is: naive CD8 control sorted from an acute-time-point sample. For this clone: Its antigen is currently unknown.

This receptor was obtained from a woman under 30 who spontaneously cleared hepatitis C infection. The sample comprised naive CD8+ T cells from PBMCs. The V and J genes are TRBV27 and TRBJ2-7; 7 bases line up with TRBD2. The DNA for the CDR3 is TGTGCCAGCAGTTTAGCGGGAGTACTCGGCGAGCAGTACTTC. Its protein is CASSLAGVLGEQYF.